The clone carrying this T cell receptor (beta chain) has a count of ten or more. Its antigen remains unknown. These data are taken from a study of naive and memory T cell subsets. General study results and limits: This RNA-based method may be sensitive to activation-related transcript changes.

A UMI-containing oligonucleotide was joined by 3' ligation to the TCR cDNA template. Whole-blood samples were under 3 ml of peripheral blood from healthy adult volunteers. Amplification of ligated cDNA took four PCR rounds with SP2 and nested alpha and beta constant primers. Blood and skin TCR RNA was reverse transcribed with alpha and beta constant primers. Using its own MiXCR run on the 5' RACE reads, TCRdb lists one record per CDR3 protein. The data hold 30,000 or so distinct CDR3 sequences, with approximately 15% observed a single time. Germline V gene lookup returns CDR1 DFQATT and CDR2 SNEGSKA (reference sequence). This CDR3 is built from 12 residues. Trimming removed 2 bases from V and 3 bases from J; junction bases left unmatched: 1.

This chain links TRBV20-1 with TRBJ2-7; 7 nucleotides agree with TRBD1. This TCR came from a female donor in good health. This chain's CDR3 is CSARNRGYEQYF. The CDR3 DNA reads TGCAGTGCTAGAAACAGGGGCTACGAGCAGTACTTC.